This TCR beta chain was sequenced during a study of radiation and T cells in renal cell carcinoma. General study results and limits: Baseline intratumoral clonotype presence is unknown without pretreatment biopsies.

The germline V gene encodes CDR1 SGHRS and CDR2 YFSETQ. This CDR3 comprises 14 residues. V shed 5 bases and J 5 bases; nucleotides not matched to a gene: 3. The time point here: baseline pretreatment blood. Treatment given: 15 Gy SBRT to primary tumor, nephrectomy 4 weeks later. Measured with immunoSEQ multiplex PCR; TCRdb has only the in-frame clones, and not every one. The sample consists of 150,000 or so clones, 75% to 90% of them appearing once. Concerning this clone itself: The antigen remains unidentified.

V gene TRBV5-1 combines with J gene TRBJ2-5; 13 bases fit TRBD2. The sample here was blood, taken from a patient whose treatment included radiotherapy and nephrectomy. This TCR derives from a woman between 50 and 59 years old with renal cell carcinoma. The CDR3 is CASRLAGGHETQYF. The CDR3 bases are TGCGCCAGCAGACTAGCGGGGGGGCATGAGACCCAGTACTTC. The variable domain in full, with the rest retrieved from reference TRBV5-1 and TRBJ2-5, is KAGVTQTPRYLIKTRGQQVTLSCSPISGHRSVSWYQQTPGQGLQFLFEYFSETQRNKGNFPGRFSGRQFSNSRSEMNVSTLELGDSALYLCASRLAGGHETQYFGPGTRLLVL.